This T cell receptor (beta chain) was found in a study of blood T cell repertoires in COVID-19. The CDR3 sequence is 13 residues long. Trimming took off 3 bases at V and 2 bases at J, with 7 bases between the two ends. Germline loops: CDR1 SGHTA, CDR2 FQGTGA. Here immunoSEQ multiplex PCR was the method, and the copy in TCRdb shows in-frame clones only, minus some. The sample has some 300,000 clones; 88% are singletons. This clonotype originated in a woman aged 30 to 39 who had recovered from COVID-19. The V gene is TRBV7-3, the J gene TRBJ1-2; D might be TRBD1 (5 bases). The sequencing input was PBMCs or T cells enriched from blood (not recorded which). CDR3 in amino acids: CASSFGGNYGYTF. The CDR3, as DNA: TGTGCCAGCAGCTTTGGGGGGAACTATGGCTACACCTTC.